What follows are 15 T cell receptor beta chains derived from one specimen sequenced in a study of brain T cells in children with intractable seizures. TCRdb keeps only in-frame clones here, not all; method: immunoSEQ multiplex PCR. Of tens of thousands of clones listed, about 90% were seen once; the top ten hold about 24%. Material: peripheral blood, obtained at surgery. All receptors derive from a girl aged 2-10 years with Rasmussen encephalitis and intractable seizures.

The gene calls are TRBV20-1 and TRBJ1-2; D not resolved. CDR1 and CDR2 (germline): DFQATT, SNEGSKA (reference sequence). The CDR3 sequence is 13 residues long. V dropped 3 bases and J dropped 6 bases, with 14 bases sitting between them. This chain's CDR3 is CSASAPGFDGYTF. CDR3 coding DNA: TGCAGTGCTAGTGCACCGGGATTTGATGGCTACACCTTC.

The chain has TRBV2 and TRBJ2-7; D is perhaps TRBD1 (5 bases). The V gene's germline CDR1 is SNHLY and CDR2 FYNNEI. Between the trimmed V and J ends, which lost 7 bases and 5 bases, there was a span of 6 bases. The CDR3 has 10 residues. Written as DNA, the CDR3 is TGTGCCAGCACCAGGGACGAGCAGTACTTC. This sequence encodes CASTRDEQYF.

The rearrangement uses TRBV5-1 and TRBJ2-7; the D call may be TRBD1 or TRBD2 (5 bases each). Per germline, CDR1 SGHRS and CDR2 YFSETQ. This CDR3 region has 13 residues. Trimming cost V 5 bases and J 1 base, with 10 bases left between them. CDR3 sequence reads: CASRRAGSYEQYF. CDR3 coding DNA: TGCGCCAGCAGGCGGGCAGGGTCCTACGAGCAGTACTTC.

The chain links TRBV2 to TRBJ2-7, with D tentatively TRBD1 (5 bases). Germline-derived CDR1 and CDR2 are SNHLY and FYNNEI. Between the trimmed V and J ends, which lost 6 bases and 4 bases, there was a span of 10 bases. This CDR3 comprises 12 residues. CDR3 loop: CASSRDTYEQYF. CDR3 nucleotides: TGTGCCAGCAGCAGGGATACATACGAGCAGTACTTC.

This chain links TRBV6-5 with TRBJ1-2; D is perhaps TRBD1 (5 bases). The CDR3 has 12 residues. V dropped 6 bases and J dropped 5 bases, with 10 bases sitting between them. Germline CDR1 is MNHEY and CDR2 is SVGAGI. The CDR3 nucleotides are TGTGCCAGCAGAACGGGGGGGTATGGCTACACCTTC. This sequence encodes CASRTGGYGYTF.

This chain's CDR3 is CASSLGGTSGYEQYF. The CDR3 bases are TGTGCCAGCAGCTTAGGAGGGACTAGCGGCTACGAGCAGTACTTC. The rearrangement links TRBV7-9 to TRBJ2-7; TRBD2 matches 11 bases. Germline CDR1 reads SEHNR; CDR2 reads FQNEAQ (reference sequence). The CDR3 has 15 residues. V lost 1 base, J lost 3 bases, and 2 bases stayed unmatched.

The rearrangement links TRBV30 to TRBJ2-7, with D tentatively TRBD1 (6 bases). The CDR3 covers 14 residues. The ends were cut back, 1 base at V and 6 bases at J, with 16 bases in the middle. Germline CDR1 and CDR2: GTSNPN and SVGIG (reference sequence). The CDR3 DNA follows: TGTGCCTGGAGTGGAGACCCCTACAGGGCCGAGCAGTACTTC. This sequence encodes CAWSGDPYRAEQYF.

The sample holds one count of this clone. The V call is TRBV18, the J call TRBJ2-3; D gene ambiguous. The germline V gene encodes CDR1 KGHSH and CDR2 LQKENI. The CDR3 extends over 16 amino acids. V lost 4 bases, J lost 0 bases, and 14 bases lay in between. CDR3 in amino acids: CASSQQLPSSTDTQYF. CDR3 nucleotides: TGTGCCAGCTCACAGCAACTACCTTCTAGCACAGATACGCAGTATTTT.

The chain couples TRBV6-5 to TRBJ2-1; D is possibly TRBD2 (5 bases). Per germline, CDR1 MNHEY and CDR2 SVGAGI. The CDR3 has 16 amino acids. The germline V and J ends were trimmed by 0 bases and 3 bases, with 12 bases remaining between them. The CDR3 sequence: CASSYSASGIYNEQFF. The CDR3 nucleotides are TGTGCCAGCAGTTACTCTGCATCGGGGATCTACAATGAGCAGTTCTTC.

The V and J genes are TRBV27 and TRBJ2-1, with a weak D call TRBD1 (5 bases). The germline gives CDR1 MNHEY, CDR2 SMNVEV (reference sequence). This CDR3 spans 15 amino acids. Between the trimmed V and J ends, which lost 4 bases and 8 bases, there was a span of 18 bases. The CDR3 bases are TGTGCCAGCAGTTCACGGCAGGGAAGCCGGGATGAGCAGTTCTTC. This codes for CASSSRQGSRDEQFF.

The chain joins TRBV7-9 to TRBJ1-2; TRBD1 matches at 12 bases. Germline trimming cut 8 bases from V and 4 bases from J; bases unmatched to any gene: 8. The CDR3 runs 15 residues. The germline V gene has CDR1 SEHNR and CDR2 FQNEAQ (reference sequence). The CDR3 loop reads CASGSGQGAGYGYTF. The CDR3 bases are TGTGCCAGCGGCTCGGGACAGGGGGCGGGCTATGGCTACACCTTC.

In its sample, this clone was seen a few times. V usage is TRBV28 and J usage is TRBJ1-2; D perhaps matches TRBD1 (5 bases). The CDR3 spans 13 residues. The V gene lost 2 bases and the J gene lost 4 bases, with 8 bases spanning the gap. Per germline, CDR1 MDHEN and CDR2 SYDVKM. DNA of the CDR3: TGTGCCAGCAGTTTAAGGGACGGCTATGGCTACACCTTC. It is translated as CASSLRDGYGYTF.

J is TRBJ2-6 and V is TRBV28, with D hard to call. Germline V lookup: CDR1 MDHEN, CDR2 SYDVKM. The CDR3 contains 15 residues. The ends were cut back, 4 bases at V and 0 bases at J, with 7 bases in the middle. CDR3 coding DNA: TGTGCCAGCAGTTCCGCCTCCTCTGGGGCCAACGTCCTGACTTTC. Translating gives CASSSASSGANVLTF.

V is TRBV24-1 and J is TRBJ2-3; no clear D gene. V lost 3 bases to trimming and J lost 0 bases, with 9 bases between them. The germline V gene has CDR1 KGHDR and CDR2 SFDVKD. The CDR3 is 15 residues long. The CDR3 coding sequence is TGTGCCACCAGTGATCCAAGCCCTAGCACAGATACGCAGTATTTT. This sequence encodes CATSDPSPSTDTQYF.

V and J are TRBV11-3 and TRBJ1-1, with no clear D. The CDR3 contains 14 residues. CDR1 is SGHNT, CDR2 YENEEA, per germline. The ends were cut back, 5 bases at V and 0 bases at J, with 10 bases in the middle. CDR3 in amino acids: CASSADMLNTEAFF. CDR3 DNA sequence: TGTGCCAGCAGCGCTGACATGCTGAACACTGAAGCTTTCTTT. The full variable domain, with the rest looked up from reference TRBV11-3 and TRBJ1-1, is EAGVVQSPRYKIIEKKQPVAFWCNPISGHNTLYWYLQNLGQGPELLIRYENEEAVDDSQLPKDRFSAERLKGVDSTLKIQPAELGDSAVYLCASSADMLNTEAFFGQGTRLTVV.